This record covers a single T cell receptor beta chain. Its antigen is currently unknown. This specimen comes from a study of post-analysis software for immune sequencing data. Whole-study results and caveats: Normalized Chao1 diversity was significantly reduced in patients versus controls. Five or six TRBV segments (TRBV5-6, TRBV5-1 and TRBV20-1 among them) occurred more frequently in patients than in controls.

Deletions cut 5 bases from V and 10 bases from J, with 14 bases between. Per the germline V gene, CDR1 is SEHNR and CDR2 is FQNEAQ (reference sequence). CDR3 size: 12 residues. Unique molecular identifiers had been added to the TCR beta cDNA libraries. TCRdb re-called the PCR reads through MiXCR, storing one row per CDR3 protein. The sample has roughly 580,000 distinct CDR3 sequences; roughly 45% are singletons. Input material: blood. V is TRBV7-9 and J is TRBJ1-2; tentative D call: TRBD1 (5 bases). This sequence was found in a girl aged 10-17 years with multiple sclerosis. CDR3 coding DNA: TGTGCCAGCAGCCTGGGATCAGGGATCTACACCTTC. It translates to CASSLGSGIYTF.